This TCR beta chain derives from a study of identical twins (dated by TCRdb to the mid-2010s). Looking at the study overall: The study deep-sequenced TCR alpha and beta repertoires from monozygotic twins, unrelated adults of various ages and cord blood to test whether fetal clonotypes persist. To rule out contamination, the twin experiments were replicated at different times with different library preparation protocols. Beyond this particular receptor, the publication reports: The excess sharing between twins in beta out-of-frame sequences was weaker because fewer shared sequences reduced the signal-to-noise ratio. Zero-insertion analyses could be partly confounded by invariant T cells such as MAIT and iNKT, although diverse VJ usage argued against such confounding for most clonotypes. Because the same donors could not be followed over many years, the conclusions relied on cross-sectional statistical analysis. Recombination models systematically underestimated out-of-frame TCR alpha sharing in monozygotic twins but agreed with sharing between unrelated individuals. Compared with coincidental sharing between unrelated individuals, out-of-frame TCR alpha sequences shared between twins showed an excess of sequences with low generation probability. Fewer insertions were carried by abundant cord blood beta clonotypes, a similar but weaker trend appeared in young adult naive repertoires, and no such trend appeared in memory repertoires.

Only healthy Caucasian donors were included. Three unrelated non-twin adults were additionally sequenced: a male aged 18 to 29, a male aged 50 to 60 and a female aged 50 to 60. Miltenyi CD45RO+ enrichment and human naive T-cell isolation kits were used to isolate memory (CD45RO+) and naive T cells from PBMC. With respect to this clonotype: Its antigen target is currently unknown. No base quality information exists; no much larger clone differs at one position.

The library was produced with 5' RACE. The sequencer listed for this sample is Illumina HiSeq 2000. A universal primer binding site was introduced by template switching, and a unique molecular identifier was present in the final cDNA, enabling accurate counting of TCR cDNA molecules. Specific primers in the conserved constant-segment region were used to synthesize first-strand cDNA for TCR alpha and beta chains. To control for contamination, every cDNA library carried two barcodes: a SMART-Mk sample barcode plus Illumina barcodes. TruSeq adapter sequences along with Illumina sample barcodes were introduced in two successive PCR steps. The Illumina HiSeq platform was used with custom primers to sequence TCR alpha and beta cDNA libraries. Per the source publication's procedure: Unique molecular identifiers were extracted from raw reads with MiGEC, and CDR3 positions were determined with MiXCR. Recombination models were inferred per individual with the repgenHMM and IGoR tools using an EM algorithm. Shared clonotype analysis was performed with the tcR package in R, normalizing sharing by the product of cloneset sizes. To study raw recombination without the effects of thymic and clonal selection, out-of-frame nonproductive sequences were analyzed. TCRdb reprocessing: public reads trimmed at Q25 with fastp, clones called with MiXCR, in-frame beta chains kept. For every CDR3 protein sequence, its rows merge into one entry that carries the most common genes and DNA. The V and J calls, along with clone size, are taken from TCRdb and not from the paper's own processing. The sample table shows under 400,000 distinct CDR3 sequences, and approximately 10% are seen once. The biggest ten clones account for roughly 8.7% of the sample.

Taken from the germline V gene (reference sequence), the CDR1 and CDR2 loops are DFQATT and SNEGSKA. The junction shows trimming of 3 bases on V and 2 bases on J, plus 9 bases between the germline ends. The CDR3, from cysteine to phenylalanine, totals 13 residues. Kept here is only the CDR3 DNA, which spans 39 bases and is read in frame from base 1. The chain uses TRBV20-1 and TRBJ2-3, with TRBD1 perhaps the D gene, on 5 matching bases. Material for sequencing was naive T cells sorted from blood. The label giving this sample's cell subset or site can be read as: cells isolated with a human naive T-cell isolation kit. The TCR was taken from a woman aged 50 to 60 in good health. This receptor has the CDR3 CSARDINTDTQYF. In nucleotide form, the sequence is TGCAGTGCTAGGGACATAAACACAGATACGCAGTATTTT.